This T cell receptor beta chain was captured by sequencing in a study of breast tumors, draining lymph nodes, adjacent tissues. Breast cancer patients provided tissue from their axillary draining lymph nodes. Germline CDR1 reads SGHRS; CDR2 reads YFSETQ. CDR3 length equals 17 residues. Between the trimmed V and J ends, which lost 0 bases and 1 base, there was a span of 14 bases. TCRdb called the multiplex PCR reads again in MiXCR, with one record for every CDR3 protein. The data show approximately 130,000 distinct CDR3 sequences, with 21% seen just once and about 2.2% held by the top ten. Findings of the study overall: Tumor repertoires ranked between lymph nodes and nontumor tissue in diversity, with V and J gene preferences.

Ten or more counts support this clonotype. The antigen remains unidentified. This receptor was obtained from a female donor with breast cancer. Some clones in this sample may be carry-over from other donors' samples. The J gene is TRBJ2-1, the V gene TRBV5-1; tentatively, D is TRBD1 or TRBD2 (6 bases each). Sequences were obtained from axillary lymph node tissue. This CDR3 reads CASSLEGGGGSYNEQFF. The CDR3 DNA reads as TGCGCCAGCAGCTTGGAGGGCGGAGGGGGGTCCTACAATGAGCAGTTCTTC.